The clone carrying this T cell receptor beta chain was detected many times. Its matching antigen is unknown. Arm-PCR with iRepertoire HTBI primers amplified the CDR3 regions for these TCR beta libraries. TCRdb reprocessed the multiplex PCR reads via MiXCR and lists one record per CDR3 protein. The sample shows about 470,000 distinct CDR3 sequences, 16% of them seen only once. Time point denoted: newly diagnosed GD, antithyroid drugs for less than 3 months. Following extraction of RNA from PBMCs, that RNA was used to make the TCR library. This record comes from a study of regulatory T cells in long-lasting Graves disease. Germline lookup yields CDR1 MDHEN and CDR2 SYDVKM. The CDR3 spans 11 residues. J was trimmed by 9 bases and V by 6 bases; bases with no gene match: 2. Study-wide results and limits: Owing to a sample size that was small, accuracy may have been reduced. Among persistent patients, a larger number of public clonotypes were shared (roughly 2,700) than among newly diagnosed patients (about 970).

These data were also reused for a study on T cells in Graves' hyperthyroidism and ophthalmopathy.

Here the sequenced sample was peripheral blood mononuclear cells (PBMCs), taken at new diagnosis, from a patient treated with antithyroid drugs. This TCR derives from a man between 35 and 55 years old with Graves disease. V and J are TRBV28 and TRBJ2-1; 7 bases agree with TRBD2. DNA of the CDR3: TGTGCCAGCAGGGCGGGAGTTGAGCAGTTCTTC. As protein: CASRAGVEQFF. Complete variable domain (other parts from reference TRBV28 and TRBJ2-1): DVKVTQSSRYLVKRTGEKVFLECVQDMDHENMFWYRQDPGLGLRLIYFSYDVKMKEKGDIPEGYSVSREKKERFSLILESASTNQTSMYLCASRAGVEQFFGPGTRLTVL.